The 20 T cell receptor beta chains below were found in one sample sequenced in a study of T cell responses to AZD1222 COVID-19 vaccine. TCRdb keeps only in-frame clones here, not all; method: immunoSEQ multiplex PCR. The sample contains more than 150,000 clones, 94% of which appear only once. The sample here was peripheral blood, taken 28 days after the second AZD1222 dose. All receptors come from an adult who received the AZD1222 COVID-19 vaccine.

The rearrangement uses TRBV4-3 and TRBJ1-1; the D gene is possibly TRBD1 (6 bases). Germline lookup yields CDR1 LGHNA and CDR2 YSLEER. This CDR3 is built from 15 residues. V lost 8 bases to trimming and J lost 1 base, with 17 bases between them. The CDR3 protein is CASAQPLQGNTEAFF. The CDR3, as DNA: TGCGCCAGCGCTCAGCCATTACAGGGGAACACTGAAGCTTTCTTT.

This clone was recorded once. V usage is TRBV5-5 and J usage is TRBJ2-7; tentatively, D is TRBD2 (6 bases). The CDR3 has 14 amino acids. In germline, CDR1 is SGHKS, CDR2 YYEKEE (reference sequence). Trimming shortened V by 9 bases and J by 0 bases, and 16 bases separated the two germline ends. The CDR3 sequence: CATHAGSSSYEQYF. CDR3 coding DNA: TGTGCCACCCATGCGGGATCTAGCTCCTACGAGCAGTACTTC. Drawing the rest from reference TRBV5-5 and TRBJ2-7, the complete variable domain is DAGVTQSPTHLIKTRGQQVTLRCSPISGHKSVSWYQQVLGQGPQFIFQYYEKEERGRGNFPDRFSARQFPNYSSELNVNALLLGDSALYLCATHAGSSSYEQYFGPGTRLTVT.

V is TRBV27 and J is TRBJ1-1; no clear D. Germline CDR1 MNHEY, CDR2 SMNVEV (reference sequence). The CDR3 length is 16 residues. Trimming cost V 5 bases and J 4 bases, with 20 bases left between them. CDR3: CASSPSRLIRGTEAFF. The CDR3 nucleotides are TGTGCCAGCAGTCCCAGCAGGCTAATCCGGGGCACTGAAGCTTTCTTT.

CDR3 nucleotide sequence: TGTGCCACCAGCAGAGATAGGGGTCAGCCCCAGCATTTT. Translating gives CATSRDRGQPQHF. This rearrangement joins TRBV15 to TRBJ1-5; D is perhaps TRBD1 (5 bases). The germline V gene has CDR1 LNHNV and CDR2 YYDKDF (reference sequence). Trimming took off 0 bases at V and 6 bases at J, with 6 bases between the two ends. This CDR3 has 13 residues.

The CDR3 reads CASSENRGNQPQHF. The DNA for the CDR3 is TGTGCCAGCAGCGAGAATCGGGGCAATCAGCCCCAGCATTTT. V and J are TRBV3-1 (or the pseudogene TRBV3-2) and TRBJ1-5; D remains unclear. Deletions cut 5 bases from V and 2 bases from J, with 10 bases between. Germline V gene lookup returns CDR1 LGHDT and CDR2 YNNKEL (reference sequence). The CDR3 has 14 amino acids.

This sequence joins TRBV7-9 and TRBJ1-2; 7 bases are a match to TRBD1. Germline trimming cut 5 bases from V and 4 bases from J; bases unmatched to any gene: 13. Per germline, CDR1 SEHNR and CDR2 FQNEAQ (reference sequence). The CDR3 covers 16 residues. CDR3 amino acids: CASSLWGEGAPYGYTF. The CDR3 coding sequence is TGTGCCAGCAGCCTCTGGGGCGAGGGGGCCCCCTATGGCTACACCTTC.

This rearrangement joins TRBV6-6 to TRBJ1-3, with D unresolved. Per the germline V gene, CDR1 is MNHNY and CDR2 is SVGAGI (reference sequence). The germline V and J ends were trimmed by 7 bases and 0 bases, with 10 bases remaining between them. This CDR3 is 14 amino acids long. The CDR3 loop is CASTLRGSGNTIYF. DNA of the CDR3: TGTGCCAGCACCCTTCGTGGCTCTGGAAACACCATATATTTT.

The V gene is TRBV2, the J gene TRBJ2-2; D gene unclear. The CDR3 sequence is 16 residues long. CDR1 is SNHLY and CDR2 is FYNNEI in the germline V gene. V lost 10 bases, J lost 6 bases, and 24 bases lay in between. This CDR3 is CATRDRTVFKSGELFF. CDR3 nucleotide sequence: TGTGCCACCCGTGATAGGACGGTTTTCAAATCCGGGGAGCTGTTTTTT.

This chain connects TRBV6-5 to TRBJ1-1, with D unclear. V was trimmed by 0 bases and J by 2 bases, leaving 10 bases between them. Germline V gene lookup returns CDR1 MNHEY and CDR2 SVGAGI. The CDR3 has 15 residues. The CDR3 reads CASSYSPGGNTEAFF. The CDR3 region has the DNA TGTGCCAGCAGTTACTCGCCAGGAGGAAACACTGAAGCTTTCTTT.

The CDR3 reads CASSFKLGGSYEQYF. The CDR3 nucleotides read TGCGCCAGCAGCTTCAAATTAGGGGGCTCCTACGAGCAGTACTTC. V is TRBV5-1 and J is TRBJ2-7, with D maybe TRBD1 (6 bases). Germline-derived CDR1 and CDR2 are SGHRS and YFSETQ. V lost 2 bases, J lost 0 bases, and 12 bases lay in between. The CDR3 runs to 15 residues.

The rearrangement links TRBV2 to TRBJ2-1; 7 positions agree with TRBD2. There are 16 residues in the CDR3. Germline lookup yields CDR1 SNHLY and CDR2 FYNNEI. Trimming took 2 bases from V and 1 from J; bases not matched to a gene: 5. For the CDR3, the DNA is TGTGCCAGCAGTGAAATTCGGGGAGGGTCCTACAATGAGCAGTTCTTC. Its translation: CASSEIRGGSYNEQFF.

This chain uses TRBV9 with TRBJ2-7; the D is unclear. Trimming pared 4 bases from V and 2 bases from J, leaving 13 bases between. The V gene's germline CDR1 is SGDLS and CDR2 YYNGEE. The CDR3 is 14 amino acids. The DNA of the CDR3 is TGTGCCAGCAGCCTTAAGGGTGGGACCTACGAGCAGTACTTC. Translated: CASSLKGGTYEQYF. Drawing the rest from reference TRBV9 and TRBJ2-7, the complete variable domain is DSGVTQTPKHLITATGQRVTLRCSPRSGDLSVYWYQQSLDQGLQFLIQYYNGEERAKGNILERFSAQQFPDLHSELNLSSLELGDSALYFCASSLKGGTYEQYFGPGTRLTVT.

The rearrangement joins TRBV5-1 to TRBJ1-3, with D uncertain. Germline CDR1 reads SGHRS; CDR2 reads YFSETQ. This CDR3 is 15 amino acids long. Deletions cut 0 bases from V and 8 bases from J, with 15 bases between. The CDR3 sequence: CASSLETSRLDTIYF. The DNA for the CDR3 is TGCGCCAGCAGCTTGGAGACGTCCCGTCTGGACACCATATATTTT.

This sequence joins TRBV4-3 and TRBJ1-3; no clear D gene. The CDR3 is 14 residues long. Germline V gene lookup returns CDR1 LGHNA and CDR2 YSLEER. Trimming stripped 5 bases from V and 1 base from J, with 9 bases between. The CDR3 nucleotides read TGCGCCAGCAGCTACAGTCTTTCTGGAAACACCATATATTTT. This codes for CASSYSLSGNTIYF.

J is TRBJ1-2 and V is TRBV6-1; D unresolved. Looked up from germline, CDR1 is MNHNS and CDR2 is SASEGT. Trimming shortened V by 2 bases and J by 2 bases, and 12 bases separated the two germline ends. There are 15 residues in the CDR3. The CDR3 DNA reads TGTGCCAGCAGTGAATACGATACAGCAAACTATGGCTACACCTTC. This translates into CASSEYDTANYGYTF.

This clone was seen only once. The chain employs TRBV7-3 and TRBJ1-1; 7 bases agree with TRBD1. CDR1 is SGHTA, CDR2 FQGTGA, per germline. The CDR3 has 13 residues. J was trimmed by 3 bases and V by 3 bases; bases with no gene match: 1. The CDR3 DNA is TGTGCCAGCAGCTTCCAGGGGGACACTGAAGCTTTCTTT. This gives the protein CASSFQGDTEAFF.

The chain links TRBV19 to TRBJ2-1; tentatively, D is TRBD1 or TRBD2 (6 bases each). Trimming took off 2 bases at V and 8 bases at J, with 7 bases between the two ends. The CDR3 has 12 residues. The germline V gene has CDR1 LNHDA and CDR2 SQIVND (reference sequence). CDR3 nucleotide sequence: TGTGCCAGTAGTATAAGGGGGGATGAGCAGTTCTTC. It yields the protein CASSIRGDEQFF.

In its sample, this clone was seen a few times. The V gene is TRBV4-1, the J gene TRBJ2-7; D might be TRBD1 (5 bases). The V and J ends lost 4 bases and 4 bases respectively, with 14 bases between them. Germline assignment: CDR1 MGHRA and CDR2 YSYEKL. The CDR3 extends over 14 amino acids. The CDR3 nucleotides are TGCGCCAGCAGCCCAGGGCAGGGAATTTACGAGCAGTACTTC. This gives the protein CASSPGQGIYEQYF.

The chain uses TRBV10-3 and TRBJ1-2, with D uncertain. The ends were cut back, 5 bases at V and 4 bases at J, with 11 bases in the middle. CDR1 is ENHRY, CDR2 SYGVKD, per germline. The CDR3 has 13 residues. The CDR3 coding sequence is TGTGCCATCAGTCCTGAGGGTTCCTATGGCTACACCTTC. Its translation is CAISPEGSYGYTF.

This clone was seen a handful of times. The CDR3 nucleotides are TGTGCCAGTAGTGGTACAGGGGGCCTTCAGCCCCAGCATTTT. Its translation: CASSGTGGLQPQHF. This sequence joins TRBV19 and TRBJ1-5; TRBD1 aligns across 9 bases. The V segment lost 5 bases and the J segment 6 bases; nucleotides outside the gene matches: 5. Germline assignment: CDR1 LNHDA and CDR2 SQIVND (reference sequence). The CDR3 runs 14 residues.